A single T cell receptor beta chain is shown here with its context. The sample is drawn from a study of monozygotic twins with inflammatory bowel disease. TCRdb reanalyzed the 5' RACE reads and collapses them to one entry per CDR3 protein, without DNA. This sample's table reports approximately 380,000 distinct CDR3 sequences. Germline V gene data show CDR1 as MNHEY and CDR2 as SVGEGT. The CDR3 runs to 11 residues. The chain combines TRBV6-2 or TRBV6-3 with TRBJ2-7. Sample: blood. The sequence was obtained from a human donor with ulcerative colitis or Crohn's disease, or a healthy co-twin of an affected twin (not recorded which). The CDR3 loop reads CASSPTGEQYF.